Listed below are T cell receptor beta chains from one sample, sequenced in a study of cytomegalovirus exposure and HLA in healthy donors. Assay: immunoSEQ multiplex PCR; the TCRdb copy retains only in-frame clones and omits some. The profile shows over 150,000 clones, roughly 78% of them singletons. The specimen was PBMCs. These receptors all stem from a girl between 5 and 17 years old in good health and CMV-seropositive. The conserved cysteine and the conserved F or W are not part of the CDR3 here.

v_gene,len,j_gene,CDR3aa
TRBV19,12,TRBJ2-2,ASSIMQGTGELF
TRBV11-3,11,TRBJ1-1,ASSLYGNTEAF
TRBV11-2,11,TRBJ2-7,ASSRGLTYEQY
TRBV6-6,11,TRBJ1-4,ASSYFRDEKLF
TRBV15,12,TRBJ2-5,ATSRDWVAGPLD
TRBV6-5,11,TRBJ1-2,ASGAGTNYGYT
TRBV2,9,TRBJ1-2,ASSGTTGYT
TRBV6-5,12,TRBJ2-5,ASRRTAYQETQY
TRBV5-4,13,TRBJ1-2,ASSSKGEANYGYT
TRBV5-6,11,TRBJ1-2,ASSRDRGGGYT
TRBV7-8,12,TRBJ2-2,ASSWGLNTGELF
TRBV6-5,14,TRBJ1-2,ASSYLSGGAVYGYT
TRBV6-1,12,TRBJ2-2,ASPVGPGTGELF
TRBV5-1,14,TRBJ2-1,ASSLAGTGWPGEQF
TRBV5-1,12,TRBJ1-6,ATKPGQGYSPLH
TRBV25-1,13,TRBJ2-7,ASTQAGTGGYEQY
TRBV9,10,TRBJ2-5,ASSALSETQY
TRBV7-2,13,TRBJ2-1,ASSLTSGRYNEQF
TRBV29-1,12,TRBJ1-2,SVGGSGRLYGYT
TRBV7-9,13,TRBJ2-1,ASSLGTGTSNEQF
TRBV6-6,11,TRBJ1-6,ASSPPSNSPLH
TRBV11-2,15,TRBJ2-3,ASSFPRSGGASDTQY
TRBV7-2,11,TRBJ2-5,ASSSTRAETQY
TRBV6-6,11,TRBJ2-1,ASSQGQNNEQF
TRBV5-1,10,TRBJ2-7,ASRREAYEQY
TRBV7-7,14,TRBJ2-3,ASSSGLAGGGDTQY
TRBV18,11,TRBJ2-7,ASSYGTVPEQY
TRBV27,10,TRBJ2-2,ASSFPAGELF
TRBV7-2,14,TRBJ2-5,ASSPGTSGGQETQY
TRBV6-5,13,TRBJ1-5,ASSPGQGAIQPQH
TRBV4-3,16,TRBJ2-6,ASSQEGDSYSGANVLT